The rows below give T cell receptor beta chains drawn from one sample of a study of blood T cell repertoires in COVID-19. The method was immunoSEQ multiplex PCR; TCRdb's version includes in-frame clones alone and lacks a portion of them. The data show approximately 300,000 clones, around 83% seen once. Sequencing was performed on peripheral blood. These receptors were collected from a woman aged 45-65 years with acute or convalescent COVID-19. Each CDR3 is given with its conserved first and last residue. Fields, in order: CDR3 DNA, CDR3 protein, J gene, V gene, D gene, clone size. D genes are given only for firm matches. Some rows have no size entry. The others give once, few or many, or a class for an expanded clone.

TGTGCCAGCAGCCAAGTGGCTTACACAGATACGCAGTATTTT	CASSQVAYTDTQYF	TRBJ2-3	TRBV3-1/TRBV3-2	.	.
TGTGCCAGCAGTTACGTACTAGCGGGGGAAGTTCCCCAGTACTTC	CASSYVLAGEVPQYF	TRBJ2-5	TRBV6-5	TRBD2	.
TGTGCCAGCAGGGAAGACAGGGAAACTGAAGCTTTCTTT	CASREDRETEAFF	TRBJ1-1	TRBV2	TRBD1	.
TGTGCCAGCAGCCCCTCCGGGTACCGCAGCTCCTACAATGAGCAGTTCTTC	CASSPSGYRSSYNEQFF	TRBJ2-1	TRBV11-3	.	.
TGTGCCAGCACCTCCGGGGGGAGGGGCTACACCTTC	CASTSGGRGYTF	TRBJ1-2	TRBV11-2	.	once
TGTGCCACCAGTGAAGGGACTAGCGGGAGGGCTAGCACAGATACGCAGTATTTT	CATSEGTSGRASTDTQYF	TRBJ2-3	TRBV24-1	TRBD2	.
TGTGCCAGCAGTTATGACAGATTCACCGGGGAGCTGTTTTTT	CASSYDRFTGELFF	TRBJ2-2	TRBV27	.	few
TGTGCCAGCAGCCAAGAGCCGGGTATCACAGATACGCAGTATTTT	CASSQEPGITDTQYF	TRBJ2-3	TRBV4-2	.	.
TGCGCCAGCAGCCGGGACAGGCTCGGCTACACCTTC	CASSRDRLGYTF	TRBJ1-2	TRBV5-1	TRBD1	.
TGTGCCACCAGCAGGGGGGGGGAAGCTCAGCCCCAGCATTTT	CATSRGGEAQPQHF	TRBJ1-5	TRBV15	.	.
TGTGCCACAAGGGGGAATAATGAAAAACTGTTTTTT	CATRGNNEKLFF	TRBJ1-4	TRBV12-3/TRBV12-4	.	.
TGTGCCAGCAGTGGGACAGGAATCTCTGGAAACACCATATATTTT	CASSGTGISGNTIYF	TRBJ1-3	TRBV9	TRBD1	.
TGTGCCACCAGCCGATCCTTCCGGGATACGCAGTATTTT	CATSRSFRDTQYF	TRBJ2-3	TRBV24-1	.	.
TGTGCCACCAGTGATTTCCTCGGGGGGACCGAGCAGTTCTTC	CATSDFLGGTEQFF	TRBJ2-1	TRBV24-1	TRBD2	.
TGCGCCAGCAGCTTTCAGGGGAGTGGCTATGGCTACACCTTC	CASSFQGSGYGYTF	TRBJ1-2	TRBV5-1	.	.
TGTGCCAGCAGCGGATGGGGCGGGGGGCCTCCCGGGGAGCTGTTTTTT	CASSGWGGGPPGELFF	TRBJ2-2	TRBV9	TRBD2	once
TGTGCCAGCAGCTTAGATGTAGGGGGAATCTCTGGGGCCAACGTCCTGACTTTC	CASSLDVGGISGANVLTF	TRBJ2-6	TRBV7-2	.	once
TGTGCCAGCAGCCAAGGGGCCAGTACGAACACTGAAGCTTTCTTT	CASSQGASTNTEAFF	TRBJ1-1	TRBV4-2	.	.
TGCGCCAGCAGCCGGGACAGAACTAATGAAAAACTGTTTTTT	CASSRDRTNEKLFF	TRBJ1-4	TRBV4-1	TRBD1	.
TGTGCCAGCAGCGTCGGACTAGCGGGAGTAGATACGCAGTATTTT	CASSVGLAGVDTQYF	TRBJ2-3	TRBV9	TRBD2	few
TGTGCCAGCAGCGTAGACACGATTGGAAACACCATATATTTT	CASSVDTIGNTIYF	TRBJ1-3	TRBV9	.	once
TGTGCCAGCAACGTCGGGACTAGCCGTGACAATGAGCAGTTCTTC	CASNVGTSRDNEQFF	TRBJ2-1	TRBV2	TRBD2	.
TGCGCCAGCAGCCAAGAAGCGGAACTTACGCAGTATTTT	CASSQEAELTQYF	TRBJ2-3	TRBV4-1	.	.
TGCGCCAGCAGCTGGGGCCGACAGGCAGGAGAGACCCAGTACTTC	CASSWGRQAGETQYF	TRBJ2-5	TRBV5-1	.	.
TGTGCCTGGAGTAACAGATTCCGTCGAGACGAGCAGTACTTC	CAWSNRFRRDEQYF	TRBJ2-7	TRBV30	.	.
TGTGCCAGCACCGCTCAGGGGGCCTACGAGCAGTACTTC	CASTAQGAYEQYF	TRBJ2-7	TRBV7-9	TRBD1	few
TGTGCCAGCTCCGGGACAGGGGGCGTCGAGCAGTACTTC	CASSGTGGVEQYF	TRBJ2-7	TRBV6-6	TRBD1	.
TGTGCCAGCAGCGTAATTGCCGACGGGGAGCAGTACTTC	CASSVIADGEQYF	TRBJ2-7	TRBV9	.	.
TGTGCCAGCAGCCCCCGGGGGTCCCCCTTCTACAATGAGCAGTTCTTC	CASSPRGSPFYNEQFF	TRBJ2-1	TRBV13	.	.
TGTGCCAGCAGCTTGGCCTGGGCTAGCGGGAGTCTGGATGAGCAGTTCTTC	CASSLAWASGSLDEQFF	TRBJ2-1	TRBV5-5	TRBD2	.
TGTGCCAGCAATTTGAGGGGGACAGGGGACCTTTATTTTAATTCACCCCTCCACTTT	CASNLRGTGDLYFNSPLHF	TRBJ1-6	TRBV5-4	TRBD1	.
TGCGCCAGCAGCCCCGGTTACAGGTACGAGCAGTACTTC	CASSPGYRYEQYF	TRBJ2-7	TRBV5-1	.	.
TGCGCCAGCCGGAAGGGGAGAGCGGGGGTTATCACAGATACGCAGTATTTT	CASRKGRAGVITDTQYF	TRBJ2-3	TRBV4-1	TRBD2	.
TGTGCCAGCTCAATCGGACAGGTGATAACCTACGAGCAGTACTTC	CASSIGQVITYEQYF	TRBJ2-7	TRBV18	TRBD1	.